Below are 3 T cell receptor beta chains sequenced from a single sample in a study of T cell responses to AZD1222 COVID-19 vaccine. The assay was immunoSEQ multiplex PCR, and TCRdb's table has in-frame clones only and misses some. Of roughly 76,000 clones listed, around nine tenths are singletons. The starting material was peripheral blood, obtained on day 0 of AZD1222 vaccination. The source is an adult in good health.

The chain has TRBV28 and TRBJ1-3; D uncertain. V was trimmed by 7 bases and J by 4 bases, leaving 11 bases between them. The CDR3 totals 13 residues. Germline lookup yields CDR1 MDHEN and CDR2 SYDVKM. CDR3 residues: CASTTTPGNTIYF. The CDR3 DNA follows: TGTGCCAGCACCACGACACCGGGAAACACCATATATTTT.

This chain connects TRBV14 to TRBJ2-2, with 8 bases fitting TRBD1. The CDR3 spans 14 residues. Trimming removed 5 bases from V and 8 bases from J; junction bases left unmatched: 7. The germline gives CDR1 SGHDN, CDR2 FVKESK. CDR3 sequence reads: CASSTTGVSGELFF. As DNA, the CDR3 is TGTGCCAGCAGCACGACAGGGGTATCGGGGGAGCTGTTTTTT.

This clone has a single count. The J gene is TRBJ2-3, the V gene TRBV7-9; D is undetermined. V shed 5 bases and J shed 5 bases, with 8 bases lying between them. Per germline, CDR1 SEHNR and CDR2 FQNEAQ (reference sequence). This CDR3 comprises 12 residues. The CDR3 spells CASSLEEDTQYF. Written as DNA, the CDR3 is TGTGCCAGCAGCCTAGAGGAAGATACGCAGTATTTT.